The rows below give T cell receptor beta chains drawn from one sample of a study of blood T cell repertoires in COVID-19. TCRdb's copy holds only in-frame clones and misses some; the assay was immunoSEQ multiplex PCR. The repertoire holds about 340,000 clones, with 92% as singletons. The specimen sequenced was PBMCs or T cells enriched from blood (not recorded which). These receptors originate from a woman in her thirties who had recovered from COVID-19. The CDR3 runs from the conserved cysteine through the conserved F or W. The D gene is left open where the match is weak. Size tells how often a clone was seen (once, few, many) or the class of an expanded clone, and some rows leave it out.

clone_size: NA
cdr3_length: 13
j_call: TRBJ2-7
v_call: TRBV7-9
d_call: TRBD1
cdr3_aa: CASSPQGAHEQYF
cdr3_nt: TGTGCCAGCAGCCCGCAGGGGGCCCACGAGCAGTACTTC

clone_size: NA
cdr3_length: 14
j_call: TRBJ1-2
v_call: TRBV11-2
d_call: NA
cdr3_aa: CASSLAQVNYGYTF
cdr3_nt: TGTGCCAGCAGCTTAGCTCAGGTCAACTATGGCTACACCTTC

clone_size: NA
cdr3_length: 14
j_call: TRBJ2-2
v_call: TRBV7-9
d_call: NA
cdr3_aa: CASSLYSRTGELFF
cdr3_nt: TGTGCCAGCAGCTTGTACTCCCGCACCGGGGAGCTGTTTTTT

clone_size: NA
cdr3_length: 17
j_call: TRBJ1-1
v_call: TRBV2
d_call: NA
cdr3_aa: CATTNLGGGSMNTEAFF
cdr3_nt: TGTGCCACCACTAATCTCGGGGGAGGCAGCATGAACACTGAAGCTTTCTTT

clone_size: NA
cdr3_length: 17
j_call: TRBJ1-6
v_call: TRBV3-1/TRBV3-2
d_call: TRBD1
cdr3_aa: CASSQGQGEFAYSPLHF
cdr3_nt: TGTGCCAGCAGCCAAGGGCAGGGGGAATTTGCTTATTCACCCCTCCACTTT

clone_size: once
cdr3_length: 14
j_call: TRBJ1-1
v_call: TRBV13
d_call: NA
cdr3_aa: CASSPLGGNTEAFF
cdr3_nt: TGTGCCAGCAGCCCGCTAGGGGGTAACACTGAAGCTTTCTTT

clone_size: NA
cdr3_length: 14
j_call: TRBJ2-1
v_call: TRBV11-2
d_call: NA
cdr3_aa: CASSFSGTPNEQFF
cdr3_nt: TGTGCCAGCAGCTTCTCCGGGACACCCAATGAGCAGTTCTTC

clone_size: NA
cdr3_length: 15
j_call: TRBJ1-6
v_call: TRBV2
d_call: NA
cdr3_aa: CASKKGAGDNSPLHF
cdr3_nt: TGTGCCAGCAAGAAGGGAGCGGGAGATAATTCACCCCTCCACTTT

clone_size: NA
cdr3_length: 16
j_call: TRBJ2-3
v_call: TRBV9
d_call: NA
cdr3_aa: CASSGPQTVATDTQYF
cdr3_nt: TGTGCCAGCAGCGGCCCCCAGACAGTGGCCACAGATACGCAGTATTTT

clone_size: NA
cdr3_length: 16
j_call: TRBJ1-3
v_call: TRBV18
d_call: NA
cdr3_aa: CASSPAGQSSGNTIYF
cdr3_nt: TGTGCCAGCTCACCAGCCGGACAGAGCTCTGGAAACACCATATATTTT

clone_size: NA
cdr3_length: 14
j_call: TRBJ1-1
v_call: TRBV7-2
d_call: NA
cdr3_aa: CASSWETMNTEAFF
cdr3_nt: TGTGCCAGCAGCTGGGAGACCATGAACACTGAAGCTTTCTTT

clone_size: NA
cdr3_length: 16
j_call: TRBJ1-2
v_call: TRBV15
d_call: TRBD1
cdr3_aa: CATSRTGQVDFYGYTF
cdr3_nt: TGTGCCACCAGCAGAACTGGACAGGTTGATTTCTATGGCTACACCTTC

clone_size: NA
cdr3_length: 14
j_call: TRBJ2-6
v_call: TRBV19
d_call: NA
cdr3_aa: CASSSLSGANVLTF
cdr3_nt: TGTGCCAGTAGTTCGCTATCTGGGGCCAACGTCCTGACTTTC

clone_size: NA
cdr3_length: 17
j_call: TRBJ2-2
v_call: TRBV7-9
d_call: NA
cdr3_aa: CASSLEKAGPSTGELFF
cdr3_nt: TGTGCCAGCAGCTTAGAGAAGGCGGGACCCTCCACCGGGGAGCTGTTTTTT

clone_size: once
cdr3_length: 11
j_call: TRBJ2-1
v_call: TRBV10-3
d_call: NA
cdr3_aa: CAIRVYNEQFF
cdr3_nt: TGTGCCATCCGGGTTTACAATGAGCAGTTCTTC

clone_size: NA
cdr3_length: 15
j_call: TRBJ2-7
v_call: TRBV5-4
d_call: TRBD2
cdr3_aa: CASSLVAGAPYEQYF
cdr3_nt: TGTGCCAGCAGCTTGGTAGCGGGGGCACCCTACGAGCAGTACTTC

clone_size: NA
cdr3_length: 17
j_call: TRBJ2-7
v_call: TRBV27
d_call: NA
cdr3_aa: CASSPSLVSYFNYEQYF
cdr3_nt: TGTGCCAGCAGTCCTAGCTTGGTCAGCTACTTCAACTACGAGCAGTACTTC

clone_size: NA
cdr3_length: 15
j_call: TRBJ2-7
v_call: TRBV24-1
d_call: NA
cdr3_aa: CATSEDTGGGGEQYF
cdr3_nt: TGTGCCACCAGTGAAGATACAGGGGGGGGAGGCGAGCAGTACTTC

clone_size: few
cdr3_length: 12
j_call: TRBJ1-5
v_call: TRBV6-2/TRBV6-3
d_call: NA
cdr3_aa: CASSSNRQPQHF
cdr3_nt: TGTGCCAGCAGTTCGAACAGACAGCCCCAGCATTTT

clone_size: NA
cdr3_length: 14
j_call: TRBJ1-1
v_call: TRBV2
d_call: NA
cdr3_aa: CASSVDSLNTEAFF
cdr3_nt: TGTGCCAGCAGTGTAGACAGTTTGAACACTGAAGCTTTCTTT

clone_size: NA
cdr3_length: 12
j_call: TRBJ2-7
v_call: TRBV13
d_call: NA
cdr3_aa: CASSLNRDEQYF
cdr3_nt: TGTGCCAGCAGCTTAAACAGGGACGAGCAGTACTTC

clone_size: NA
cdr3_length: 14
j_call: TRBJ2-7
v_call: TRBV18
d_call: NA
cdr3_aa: CASSQGSGAREQYF
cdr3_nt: TGTGCCAGCTCACAGGGATCGGGAGCGCGCGAGCAGTACTTC

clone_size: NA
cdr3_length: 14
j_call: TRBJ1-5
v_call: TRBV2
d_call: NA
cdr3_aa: CASSEGQNNQPQHF
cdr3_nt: TGTGCCAGCAGTGAAGGCCAGAACAATCAGCCCCAGCATTTT

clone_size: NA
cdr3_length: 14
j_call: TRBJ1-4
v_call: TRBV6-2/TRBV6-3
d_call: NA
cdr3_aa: CASSPSATNEKLFF
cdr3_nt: TGTGCCAGCAGCCCATCTGCAACTAATGAAAAACTGTTTTTT

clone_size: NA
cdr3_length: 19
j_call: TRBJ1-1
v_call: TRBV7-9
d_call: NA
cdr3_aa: CASSLVPAGQHKFNTEAFF
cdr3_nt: TGTGCCAGCAGCTTAGTACCAGCAGGGCAGCACAAATTTAACACTGAAGCTTTCTTT

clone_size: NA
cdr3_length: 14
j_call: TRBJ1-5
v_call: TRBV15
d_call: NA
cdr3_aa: CATSREGSGQPQHF
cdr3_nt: TGTGCCACCAGCAGAGAGGGAAGCGGGCAGCCCCAGCATTTT

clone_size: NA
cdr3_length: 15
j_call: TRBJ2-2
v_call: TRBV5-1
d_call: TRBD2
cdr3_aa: CASSRAGEGAGELFF
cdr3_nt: TGCGCCAGCAGCCGAGCGGGAGAGGGGGCCGGGGAGCTGTTTTTT

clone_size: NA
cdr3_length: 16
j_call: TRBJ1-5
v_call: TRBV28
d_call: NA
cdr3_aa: CASMLGGSYSNQPQHF
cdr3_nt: TGTGCCAGCATGCTGGGGGGAAGTTATAGCAATCAGCCCCAGCATTTT

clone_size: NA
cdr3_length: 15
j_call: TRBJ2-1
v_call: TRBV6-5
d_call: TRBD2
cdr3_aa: CASSYGGSPYNEQFF
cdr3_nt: TGTGCCAGCAGTTACGGCGGGAGCCCCTACAATGAGCAGTTCTTC

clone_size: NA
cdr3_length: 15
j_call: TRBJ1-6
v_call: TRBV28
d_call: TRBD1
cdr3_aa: CASSSGTGANSPLHF
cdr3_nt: TGTGCCAGCAGTTCCGGGACAGGGGCTAATTCACCCCTCCACTTT

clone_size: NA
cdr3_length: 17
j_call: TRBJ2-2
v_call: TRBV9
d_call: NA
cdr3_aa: CASSQSRDFANTGELFF
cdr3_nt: TGTGCCAGCAGCCAAAGTAGGGACTTCGCGAACACCGGGGAGCTGTTTTTT

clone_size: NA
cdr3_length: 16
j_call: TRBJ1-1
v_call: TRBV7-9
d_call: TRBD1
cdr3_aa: CASSLTADRVNTEAFF
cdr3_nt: TGTGCCAGCAGCTTAACCGCCGACAGGGTGAACACTGAAGCTTTCTTT

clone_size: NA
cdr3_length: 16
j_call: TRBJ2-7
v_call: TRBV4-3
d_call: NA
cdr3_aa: CASSQDPDSFFYEQYF
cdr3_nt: TGCGCCAGCAGCCAAGATCCCGATAGCTTCTTCTACGAGCAGTACTTC

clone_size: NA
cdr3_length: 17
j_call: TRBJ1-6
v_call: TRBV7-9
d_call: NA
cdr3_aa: CASSFWTIRNPNSPLHF
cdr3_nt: TGTGCCAGCAGCTTCTGGACAATTAGAAATCCTAATTCACCCCTCCACTTT

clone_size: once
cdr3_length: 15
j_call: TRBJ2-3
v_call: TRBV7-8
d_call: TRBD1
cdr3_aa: CASSLKGAHTDTQYF
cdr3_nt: TGTGCCAGCAGCTTAAAGGGGGCTCACACAGATACGCAGTATTTT

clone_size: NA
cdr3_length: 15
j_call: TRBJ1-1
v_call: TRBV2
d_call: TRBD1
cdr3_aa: CASSPPGQRNTEAFF
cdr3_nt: TGTGCCAGCAGTCCACCGGGACAGAGAAACACTGAAGCTTTCTTT

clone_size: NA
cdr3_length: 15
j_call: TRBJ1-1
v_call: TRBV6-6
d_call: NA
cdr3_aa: CASSSTQGMKPEAFF
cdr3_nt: TGTGCCAGCAGCTCGACCCAGGGTATGAAGCCTGAAGCTTTCTTT

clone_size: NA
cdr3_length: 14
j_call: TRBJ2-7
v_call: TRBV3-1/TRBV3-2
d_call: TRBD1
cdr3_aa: CASRQTGSRNEQYF
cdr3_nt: TGTGCCAGCAGGCAGACAGGGTCAAGGAACGAGCAGTACTTC

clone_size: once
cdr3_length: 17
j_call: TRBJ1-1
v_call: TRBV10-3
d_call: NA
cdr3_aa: CAISGQVIGQPVTEAFF
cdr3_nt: TGTGCCATCAGTGGACAGGTGATAGGGCAACCAGTCACTGAAGCTTTCTTT

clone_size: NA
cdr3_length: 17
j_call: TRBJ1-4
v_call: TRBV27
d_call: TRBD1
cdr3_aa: CASSFLGSRAGGEKLFF
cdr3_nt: TGTGCCAGCAGTTTCCTCGGTTCTAGGGCAGGGGGAGAAAAACTGTTTTTT